One sample yielded the 15 T cell receptor beta chains listed below, sequenced in a study of tumor-infiltrating lymphocytes in primary liver carcinoma. Co-extraction of RNA and DNA was performed on roughly 20-33 mg of unsorted bulk tissue. TCR beta cDNA was prepared out of 450 to 500 ng total RNA by means of a constant-region primer. Sequencing libraries for TCR beta derived from three nested multiplex PCR rounds that used slightly modified ARM-PCR. Two initial PCR rounds of around 10 cycles each paired TRBV1-TRBV30 forward primers with a C-beta reverse primer. Each CDR3 protein gets one entry after TCRdb re-called the multiplex PCR reads with MiXCR. Of about 120,000 distinct CDR3 sequences in the sample, 50% to 70% were seen once. Material for sequencing was liver tumor tissue from sampling region 1. This sample's subset: tumor region T1, superior pole. The source of these receptors is a woman aged 60-75 years with primary liver carcinoma and hepatitis B virus infection.

Turning to this clonotype: A much more abundant neighbour one base away suggests this may be a read error. The chain is built from TRBV12-5 and TRBJ2-7, with TRBD1 matching 8 bases. The CDR3 covers 14 residues. Germline assignment: CDR1 LGHNT and CDR2 FRNRAP. CDR3 region: CANGGTGGVYEQYF. In DNA, the CDR3 is TGTGCTAATGGTGGCACAGGGGGAGTCTACGAGCAGTACTTC.

The table lists this clonotype with many counts. The chain couples TRBV28 to TRBJ2-3, with 14 nucleotides matching TRBD2. Germline V gene data show CDR1 as MDHEN and CDR2 as SYDVKM. Losses at the gene ends were 2 bases for V and 4 bases for J; bases not matched to a gene: 8. This CDR3 is 18 amino acids long. CDR3 amino acids: CASSLPTSGRVGADTQYF. The CDR3 DNA reads as TGTGCCAGCAGTTTACCGACTAGCGGGAGGGTTGGGGCAGATACGCAGTATTTT.

This clonotype was counted a few times. V and J are TRBV5-6 and TRBJ2-1; unclear D gene. The germline V and J ends were trimmed by 8 bases and 5 bases, with 8 bases remaining between them. Looked up from germline, CDR1 is SGHDT and CDR2 is YYEEEE. The CDR3 is 11 amino acids. The CDR3 DNA is TGTGCCAGTACACAGAACAATGAGCAGTTCTTC. This translates into CASTQNNEQFF.

This clonotype was seen ten or more times. The chain combines TRBV6-1 with TRBJ1-2, with D possibly matching TRBD1 (6 bases). The V end was cut by 2 bases, the J end by 7 bases, with 17 bases between. Germline loops: CDR1 MNHNS, CDR2 SASEGT. This CDR3 comprises 15 residues. In DNA form, the CDR3 reads TGTGCCAGCAGTGAATCCCTTAGGGGGAACCGTGGCTACACCTTC. Translating it yields CASSESLRGNRGYTF.

About this clonotype: The CDR3 ends on some other residue instead of the conserved phenylalanine or tryptophan, so this is likely a read error. The V gene is TRBV20-1, the J gene TRBJ1-5; 7 bases align to TRBD1. CDR1 is DFQATT and CDR2 is SNEGSKA in the germline V gene (reference sequence). The CDR3 sequence is 15 residues long. V dropped 4 bases and J dropped 0; count of bases not matched to a gene: 6. This chain's CDR3 is CSATGTEYSNQPQHS. Written as DNA, the CDR3 is TGCAGTGCTACCGGGACAGAGTATAGCAATCAGCCCCAGCATTCT.

On this clonotype itself: One base away lies a much larger clone, so this may be a sequencing read error. The chain links TRBV4-1 to TRBJ1-5; weak D call: TRBD1 (5 bases). CDR3 length equals 17 residues. Germline CDR1 MGHRA, CDR2 YSYEKL. The CDR3 bases are TGCGCCAGCAGCCAAGAATTTGGTGTGACAGTCAATCAGCCCCTGCATTTT. Encoded protein: CASSQEFGVTVNQPLHF.

Comment on this clonotype: A read error may be the cause here, since a much bigger clone is one base away. The chain links TRBV6-5 to TRBJ1-1; no reliable D call. Germline assignment: CDR1 MNHEY and CDR2 SVGAGI. The CDR3 covers 16 residues. The CDR3 DNA is TGTGTCAGCAGTTCGGCAGGAACCCTCATGAACACTGAAGCTTTCTTT. The encoded protein is CVSSSAGTLMNTEAFF.

This clonotype was picked up a small number of times. The chain carries TRBV30 and TRBJ1-1; D is ambiguous. The germline CDR1 and CDR2 sequences are GTSNPN and SVGIG (reference sequence). Trimming stripped 4 bases from V and 1 base from J, with 10 bases between. The CDR3 has 13 amino acids. The DNA for the CDR3 is TGTGCCTGGAACAAACAGACGAACACTGAAGCTTTCTTT. This gives the protein CAWNKQTNTEAFF.

About this clonotype: One end of the junction is discordant with germline, which a read error may explain. V is TRBV29-1 and J is TRBJ1-1; D gene ambiguous. This CDR3 is built from 11 residues. Germline lookup yields CDR1 SQVTM and CDR2 ANQGSEA. The CDR3 here is CSVATDAITLF. In nucleotides, the CDR3 is TGCAGCGTAGCCACCGATGCTATCACTCTCTTT.

About this clonotype itself: This may arise from a read error, as a much more abundant clone is one base away. The rearrangement joins TRBV6-1 to TRBJ2-7, with no clear D. In germline, CDR1 is MNHNS, CDR2 SASEGT. There are 14 residues in the CDR3. CDR3 residues: CASNEHFGSSSRYF. CDR3 coding DNA: TGTGCCAGCAATGAACATTTCGGGTCGAGTAGTCGGTACTTC.

With respect to this clonotype: A much bigger clone sits one base away, suggesting this may be a read error. The rearrangement joins TRBV12-3 or TRBV12-4 to TRBJ1-1; the D gene is possibly TRBD1 (5 bases). The CDR3 spans 14 residues. With 11 bases removed from V and 0 bases from J, the gap between germline ends came to 16 bases. CDR3 DNA: TGTGCCCCCCTCGGGGCAGATATGAACACTGAAGCTTTCTTT. As protein: CAPLGADMNTEAFF.

Worth noting for this clonotype: This may stem from a read error, because a much larger clone lies one nucleotide away. This chain uses TRBV28 with TRBJ2-1; D possibly corresponds to TRBD2 (5 bases). V was trimmed by 7 bases and J by 10 bases, leaving 14 bases between them. This CDR3 has 12 amino acids. The germline V gene has CDR1 MDHEN and CDR2 SYDVKM. The CDR3 DNA follows: TGTGCCAGCACGGTCATGGGAGAGGAGCAGTTCTTC. As protein: CASTVMGEEQFF. The variable domain in full, with the rest retrieved from reference TRBV28 and TRBJ2-1, is DVKVTQSSRYLVKRTGEKVFLECVQDMDHENMFWYRQDPGLGLRLIYFSYDVKMKEKGDIPEGYSVSREKKERFSLILESASTNQTSMYLCASTVMGEEQFFGPGTRLTVL.

Points on this clonotype: One junction end does not reproduce the germline sequence, and a read error may be involved. The gene calls are TRBV7-9 and TRBJ2-2; 12 bases are a match to TRBD2. In germline, CDR1 is SEHNR, CDR2 FQNEAQ (reference sequence). This CDR3 region has 15 residues. The CDR3 region has the DNA TGTGCCAGTAGAGGGCTAGCGGGAGGGACCGGGAAGCTGTTTTTT. This codes for CASRGLAGGTGKLFF.

Points on this clonotype: A much larger clone is a single base away; this may be a read error. The J gene is TRBJ1-5, the V gene TRBV6-6, with a tentative D call TRBD1 (5 bases). Looked up from germline, CDR1 is MNHNY and CDR2 is SVGAGI (reference sequence). CDR3 length equals 14 residues. The V gene lost 7 bases and the J gene lost 0 bases, with 10 bases spanning the gap. The DNA for the CDR3 is TGTGCCAGCACTCAGGGAGATAGCAATCAGCCCCAGCATTTT. Translating gives CASTQGDSNQPQHF.

This chain joins TRBV29-1 and TRBJ2-3, with 7 positions matching TRBD2. This CDR3 is built from 15 residues. Per germline, CDR1 SQVTM and CDR2 ANQGSEA. The CDR3 reads CGVKGGAGPTDTQYF. For the CDR3, the DNA is TGCGGTGTTAAGGGAGGGGCGGGACCTACAGATACGCAGTATTTT.